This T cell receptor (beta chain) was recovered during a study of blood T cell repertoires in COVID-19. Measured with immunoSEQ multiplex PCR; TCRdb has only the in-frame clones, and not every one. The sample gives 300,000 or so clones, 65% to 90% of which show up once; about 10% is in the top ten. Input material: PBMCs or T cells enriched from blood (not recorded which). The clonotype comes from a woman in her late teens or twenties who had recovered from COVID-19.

Here the CDR3 reads CASSEGSGGLTYEQYF. In DNA form, the CDR3 reads TGTGCCAGCAGTGAGGGTAGCGGGGGCCTTACCTACGAGCAGTACTTC. The genes are TRBV7-9 and TRBJ2-7; TRBD2 aligns across 9 bases. The CDR3 extends over 16 amino acids. From germline, CDR1 is SEHNR and CDR2 FQNEAQ (reference sequence). J lost 2 bases, V lost 6 bases, and 11 bases had no gene match.